The next 25 T cell receptor beta chains were all read from a single sample in a study of T cells in Graves' hyperthyroidism and ophthalmopathy. The CDR3 regions of TCR beta were amplified from RNA transcripts. TCR CDR3 underwent first-round RT-PCR with the HTBI primer set. TCRdb re-analysed the multiplex PCR reads in MiXCR, keeping a single row per CDR3 protein. This table holds fewer than 450,000 distinct CDR3 sequences, over 12% found once. Sequenced input: blood. The source of these receptors is a woman aged 55-70 years with Graves' ophthalmopathy.

This clonotype has more than one count but fewer than ten. This chain joins TRBV5-1 and TRBJ2-2; 7 bases agree with TRBD1. V dropped 0 bases and J dropped 6; count of bases not matched to a gene: 8. Germline V gene sequence: CDR1 SGHRS, CDR2 YFSETQ. This CDR3 has 16 residues. The CDR3 here is CASSLVSIQGSGELFF. CDR3 DNA sequence: TGCGCCAGCAGCTTGGTCTCAATACAGGGGTCCGGGGAGCTGTTTTTT.

This clonotype was counted many times. This sequence joins TRBV18 and TRBJ2-7; a weak D match, TRBD2 (6 bases). The CDR3 sequence is 14 residues long. Germline V gene sequence: CDR1 KGHSH, CDR2 LQKENI. The V gene lost 3 bases and the J gene lost 5 bases, with 14 bases spanning the gap. As DNA, the CDR3 is TGTGCCAGCTCACCCCGACTAGATGCAGACGAGCAGTACTTC. It codes for CASSPRLDADEQYF.

This clonotype was seen many times. The rearrangement links TRBV3-1 to TRBJ2-5, with 10 bases lining up with TRBD1. Germline trimming cut 3 bases from V and 2 bases from J; bases unmatched to any gene: 0. The CDR3 sequence is 14 residues long. The germline CDR1 and CDR2 sequences are LGHDT and YNNKEL (reference sequence). CDR3 nucleotide sequence: TGTGCCAGCAGCCAGGGACAGGGGCAAGAGACCCAGTACTTC. Amino acid sequence: CASSQGQGQETQYF.

This clonotype was picked up many times. The V call is TRBV18, the J call TRBJ2-1; D is possibly TRBD2 (6 bases). The ends were cut back, 6 bases at V and 1 base at J, with 13 bases in the middle. The CDR3 runs 15 residues. Germline assignment: CDR1 KGHSH and CDR2 LQKENI. In DNA, the CDR3 is TGTGCCAGCTCCCCGGCCGGGGGATCCTACAATGAGCAGTTCTTC. It translates to CASSPAGGSYNEQFF.

This clonotype has ten or more counts. V usage is TRBV20-1 and J usage is TRBJ1-1; TRBD1 might be the D (6 bases). CDR1 DFQATT and CDR2 SNEGSKA come from the germline V gene (reference sequence). This CDR3 is built from 13 residues. V lost 5 bases to trimming and J lost 3 bases, with 13 bases between them. The CDR3 loop is CSAPEGGHTEAFF. DNA of the CDR3: TGCAGTGCTCCCGAGGGGGGGCACACTGAAGCTTTCTTT.

The chain links TRBV12-3 or TRBV12-4 to TRBJ1-4; unclear D gene. This CDR3 contains 12 residues. The ends were cut back, 4 bases at V and 5 bases at J, with 5 bases in the middle. The CDR3 region has the DNA TGTGCCAGCAGTTCGGGGAATGAAAAACTGTTTTTT. This encodes CASSSGNEKLFF.

This clonotype was seen many times. A read error may produce the germline difference seen at one junction end. V usage is TRBV5-1 and J usage is TRBJ2-7; 7 bases match TRBD2. The CDR3 consists of 13 residues. Germline V gene data show CDR1 as SGHRS and CDR2 as YFSETQ. CDR3 protein: CASSLGRDYEQYF. The CDR3 DNA follows: TGTGCCAGCAGCCTAGGGAGGGACTACGAGCAGTACTTC.

This clonotype was seen many times. The chain employs TRBV28 and TRBJ2-7, with 8 bases that match TRBD2. In germline, CDR1 is MDHEN, CDR2 SYDVKM. The CDR3 spans 16 residues. V shed 5 bases, J shed 5 bases, and the junction held 14 bases outside the gene matches. DNA for the CDR3: TGTGCCAGCAGTCTTAGCGGGACGCCGGGGAGCCACGAGCAGTACTTC. Its translation: CASSLSGTPGSHEQYF.

This clonotype was seen repeatedly, ten times or more. The V call is TRBV30, the J call TRBJ1-6; 11 bases fit TRBD1. The germline gives CDR1 GTSNPN, CDR2 SVGIG (reference sequence). The CDR3 has 15 amino acids. Trimming at V came to 2 bases and at J to 7 bases, leaving 4 bases not matched to a gene. CDR3 nucleotides: TGTGCCTGGAGTCCCCGGACAGGGGGCAATTCACCCCTCCACTTT. The encoded protein is CAWSPRTGGNSPLHF. Using reference TRBV30 and TRBJ1-6 for the parts outside the CDR3, the full variable domain is SQTIHQWPATLVQPVGSPLSLECTVEGTSNPNLYWYRQAAGRGLQLLFYSVGIGQISSEVPQNLSASRPQDRQFILSSKKLLLSDSGFYLCAWSPRTGGNSPLHFGNGTRLTVT.

The table lists this clonotype with many counts. The chain uses TRBV7-3 and TRBJ2-1; D possibly corresponds to TRBD1 (5 bases). This CDR3 is built from 15 residues. Germline V gene data show CDR1 as SGHTA and CDR2 as FQGTGA. Trimming took off 6 bases at V and 8 bases at J, with 20 bases between the two ends. CDR3 nucleotides: TGTGCCAGCAGGAACGAGGACACCCTCGTGGATGAGCAGTTCTTC. As protein: CASRNEDTLVDEQFF.

The table lists this clonotype with many counts. The chain joins TRBV2 to TRBJ2-5; D unresolved. Germline-derived CDR1 and CDR2 are SNHLY and FYNNEI. V was clipped by 4 bases and J by 5 bases, with 8 bases between them. CDR3 size: 12 residues. CDR3 nucleotides: TGTGCCAGCAGTGCTGCGAGGGAGACCCAGTACTTC. Protein: CASSAARETQYF.

The sample holds many counts of this clonotype. This chain links TRBV5-1 with TRBJ2-7; D not certain. V lost 0 bases and J 2 bases, leaving 15 bases between the germline ends. Germline V CDR1 and CDR2: SGHRS, YFSETQ. The CDR3 consists of 16 residues. CDR3 in DNA: TGCGCCAGCAGCTTGGGGAGCAGCCAGCGTACCTACGAGCAGTACTTC. Its translation is CASSLGSSQRTYEQYF.

With respect to this clonotype: A much larger clonotype is one base distant, so this may be a read error. The chain carries TRBV30 and TRBJ1-5, with no clear D. Germline CDR1 and CDR2: GTSNPN and SVGIG (reference sequence). CDR3 length equals 14 residues. CDR3 bases: TGTGCCTGGAGTGTCAAGACAAACTATCAGCCCCACCATTTT. This encodes CAWSVKTNYQPHHF. The complete variable domain, with remaining parts taken from reference TRBV30 and TRBJ1-5, reads SQTIHQWPATLVQPVGSPLSLECTVEGTSNPNLYWYRQAAGRGLQLLFYSVGIGQISSEVPQNLSASRPQDRQFILSSKKLLLSDSGFYLCAWSVKTNYQPHHFGDGTRLSIL.

This clonotype was observed many times. The CDR3 sequence: CASSSGLEVRGTDTQYF. The CDR3 DNA reads TGTGCCAGCAGCTCCGGACTGGAAGTAAGGGGCACAGATACGCAGTATTTT. The genes are TRBV7-9 and TRBJ2-3; a weak D match, TRBD2 (5 bases). Germline CDR1 SEHNR, CDR2 FQNEAQ (reference sequence). This CDR3 comprises 17 residues. V gave up 4 bases and J gave up 1 base, with 18 bases separating them.

The table lists this clonotype with many counts. The CDR3 DNA is TGTGCCAGCAGTTCGGACAGGGTCGAGACCCAGTACTTC. Protein: CASSSDRVETQYF. The chain recombines TRBV11-2 with TRBJ2-5, with TRBD1 identical over 8 bases. The CDR3 loop spans 13 amino acids. The germline gives CDR1 SGHAT, CDR2 FQNNGV. The V segment lost 6 bases and the J segment 5 bases; nucleotides outside the gene matches: 5.

This clonotype appeared many times. J is TRBJ2-1 and V is TRBV2; D gene ambiguous. Between the trimmed V and J ends, which lost 7 bases and 3 bases, there was a span of 13 bases. This CDR3 has 14 amino acids. CDR1 is SNHLY and CDR2 is FYNNEI in the germline V gene. CDR3 protein: CASIKEPLYNEQFF. The CDR3 DNA follows: TGTGCCAGCATAAAGGAGCCCCTCTACAATGAGCAGTTCTTC.

The V and J genes are TRBV6-1 and TRBJ2-1, with D possibly TRBD2 on 6 matching bases. The CDR3 length is 16 residues. CDR1 MNHNS and CDR2 SASEGT come from the germline V gene. Between the trimmed V and J ends, which lost 7 bases and 7 bases, there was a span of 23 bases. The chain's CDR3 is CASTLSREAQLNEQFF. As DNA, the CDR3 is TGTGCCAGCACTCTTTCTAGGGAGGCCCAGTTGAATGAGCAGTTCTTC.

This clonotype occurred a few times. A much larger clonotype is one base distant, so this may be a read error. The V and J genes are TRBV20-1 and TRBJ2-1; D may be TRBD2 (6 bases). CDR1 is DFQATT and CDR2 is SNEGSKA in the germline V gene (reference sequence). This CDR3 has 16 amino acids. CDR3 loop: CSARVLAVSSYNERFF. The CDR3 DNA is TGCAGTGCTAGAGTACTAGCCGTCAGCTCCTACAATGAGCGGTTCTTC.

This sequence joins TRBV11-2 and TRBJ2-3, with 7 bases that match TRBD2. This CDR3 contains 16 residues. The germline gives CDR1 SGHAT, CDR2 FQNNGV. Losses at the gene ends were 0 bases for V and 7 bases for J; bases not matched to a gene: 10. The CDR3 coding sequence is TGTGCCAGCAGCTTAGACCGGGACTCCAGCGGGAATACGCAGTATTTT. Encoded protein: CASSLDRDSSGNTQYF.

This CDR3 is CASSPMSGAYEQYF. CDR3 DNA sequence: TGTGCCAGCTCACCAATGTCCGGAGCCTACGAGCAGTACTTC. The rearrangement links TRBV18 to TRBJ2-7, with D uncertain. Germline V lookup: CDR1 KGHSH, CDR2 LQKENI. The germline V and J ends were trimmed by 2 bases and 2 bases, with 10 bases remaining between them. CDR3 length equals 14 residues. The whole variable domain, remainder taken from reference TRBV18 and TRBJ2-7, is NAGVMQNPRHLVRRRGQEARLRCSPMKGHSHVYWYRQLPEEGLKFMVYLQKENIIDESGMPKERFSAEFPKEGPSILRIQQVVRGDSAAYFCASSPMSGAYEQYFGPGTRLTVT.

A few counts support this clonotype. The chain employs TRBV6-1 and TRBJ2-3; weak D call: TRBD1 (5 bases). CDR1 is MNHNS and CDR2 is SASEGT in the germline V gene. The V end was cut by 10 bases, the J end by 5 bases, with 16 bases between. The CDR3 is made up of 13 amino acids. The CDR3 DNA reads as TGTGCCACACAGTTAGGGGCTGTAGATACGCAGTATTTT. It encodes CATQLGAVDTQYF.

In its sample, this clonotype was seen many times. This sequence joins TRBV20-1 and TRBJ2-7; D not resolved. Trimming shortened V by 6 bases and J by 3 bases, and 18 bases separated the two germline ends. Germline CDR1 DFQATT, CDR2 SNEGSKA (reference sequence). The CDR3 is 14 amino acids. Written as DNA, the CDR3 is TGCAGTGCACCAACCGGACGCCTGAACTACGAGCAGTACTTC. The encoded protein is CSAPTGRLNYEQYF.

This clonotype was seen repeatedly, ten times or more. This chain joins TRBV28 and TRBJ1-4; 8 nucleotides align to TRBD1. Germline CDR1 is MDHEN and CDR2 is SYDVKM. Germline trimming cut 5 bases from V and 7 bases from J; bases unmatched to any gene: 6. The CDR3 consists of 14 residues. The CDR3 nucleotides read TGTGCCAGCAGTAGCAGGGGGCTCGGTGAAAAACTGTTTTTT. Translation: CASSSRGLGEKLFF.

This clonotype occurred many times. The rearrangement links TRBV7-8 to TRBJ1-2; TRBD1 matches 7 bases. The J segment lost 5 bases and the V segment lost 5 bases, leaving 14 bases of the junction unmatched. The CDR3 runs 16 residues. Germline lookup yields CDR1 SGHVS and CDR2 FQNEAQ. CDR3 nucleotides: TGTGCCAGCAGCCCAACCATCCAGGGGGGAGCTTATGGCTACACCTTC. It is translated as CASSPTIQGGAYGYTF.

This clonotype was detected many times. The chain has TRBV6-2 or TRBV6-3 and TRBJ2-3; TRBD2 matches at 10 bases. The CDR3 spans 15 residues. Germline V gene data show CDR1 as MNHEY and CDR2 as SVGEGT. Germline trimming cut 6 bases from V and 4 bases from J; bases unmatched to any gene: 7. CDR3 amino acids: CASRASGSGADTQYF. The CDR3 DNA follows: TGTGCCAGCAGGGCTAGCGGGAGTGGAGCAGATACGCAGTATTTT.